These 8 T cell receptor beta chains were sequenced from one sample in a study of PD-1 blockade in classical Hodgkin lymphoma. Sequenced by immunoSEQ multiplex PCR; TCRdb stores in-frame clones only, minus some. Among 8,500 to 10,000 clones listed, 91% were seen once. Time point specified: newly diagnosed, previously untreated cHL patient sample. The study isolated CD8+ T cells from thawed PBMCs by magnetic negative selection. Source material: CD8+ T cells from blood. The receptors stem from a human donor with classical Hodgkin lymphoma.

The chain joins TRBV5-1 to TRBJ2-4; possible D gene TRBD1, 5 bases. From germline, CDR1 is SGHRS and CDR2 YFSETQ. The CDR3 is 16 residues long. Trimming removed 3 bases at V and 1 base at J, with 14 bases between. CDR3 coding DNA: TGCGCCAGCAGCTGGACACCTGTGGGGGCCAAAAACATTCAGTACTTC. Amino acids: CASSWTPVGAKNIQYF.

Note on this clone: Because the CDR3's place on the DNA is in doubt, the DNA is left out and the CDR3 is given as listed by TCRdb. The J gene is TRBJ1-3, the V gene TRBV12-5. The CDR3 is made up of 13 amino acids, end residues included. From germline, CDR1 is LGHNT and CDR2 FRNRAP. The CDR3 region is CASGLIFGGGADF.

The chain joins TRBV27 to TRBJ2-6; unclear D gene. V was cut by 2 bases and J by 2 bases, with 7 bases left in between. This CDR3 is 15 amino acids long. CDR1 and CDR2 from the germline V gene are MNHEY and SMNVEV (reference sequence). The CDR3 coding sequence is TGTGCCAGCAGTTTAATGGCGGCTGGGGCCAACGTCCTGACTTTC. Translated: CASSLMAAGANVLTF.

The rearrangement joins TRBV4-1 to TRBJ2-7; 9 bases agree with TRBD1. Germline V gene data show CDR1 as MGHRA and CDR2 as YSYEKL. V was clipped by 3 bases and J by 0 bases; unmatched bases: 3. This CDR3 has 15 amino acids. This chain's CDR3 is CASSHKDRGSYEQYF. The CDR3 bases are TGCGCCAGCAGCCACAAGGACAGGGGCTCCTACGAGCAGTACTTC.

The chain uses TRBV7-9 and TRBJ2-3; the match to TRBD2 covers 8 bases. The length of the CDR3 is 15 residues. The trim removed 5 bases at V and 4 bases at J, leaving 8 bases unmatched. The germline gives CDR1 SEHNR, CDR2 FQNEAQ (reference sequence). DNA for the CDR3: TGTGCCAGCAGCCCCCCCGGGGGGGCCCCAGATACGCAGTATTTT. Translating it yields CASSPPGGAPDTQYF.

The chain carries TRBV4-1 and TRBJ1-1, with D unresolved. Per the germline V gene, CDR1 is MGHRA and CDR2 is YSYEKL. There are 15 residues in the CDR3. Trimming took 0 bases from V and 5 from J, leaving 13 bases between them. The CDR3 sequence is CASSQDSAMGTEAFF. CDR3 in DNA: TGCGCCAGCAGCCAAGATTCAGCCATGGGGACTGAAGCTTTCTTT.

Written as DNA, the CDR3 is TGTGCCATCAGTGAGGGGACATCCCTTTCCGAGCTGTTTTTT. Protein sequence: CAISEGTSLSELFF. The chain is built from TRBV10-3 and TRBJ2-2; tentative D call: TRBD1 (6 bases). Germline V CDR1 and CDR2: ENHRY, SYGVKD. The CDR3 runs 14 residues. The V end lost 2 bases, the J end lost 11 bases, and 15 bases lay between the germline ends.

This chain links TRBV6-1 with TRBJ1-5; TRBD1 might be the D (6 bases). V lost 0 bases and J 5 bases, leaving 17 bases between the germline ends. The CDR3 is 17 residues long. Germline CDR1 MNHNS, CDR2 SASEGT. CDR3 amino acids: CASSEAPTGWGHQPQHF. DNA of the CDR3: TGTGCCAGCAGTGAAGCCCCTACAGGGTGGGGCCATCAGCCCCAGCATTTT.